This T cell receptor beta chain comes out of a study of CD8 T cells in ankylosing spondylitis. Study findings and constraints: Enrichment of disease-linked clones was reportedly significant in matched ankylosing spondylitis synovial fluid. The authors found the disease-linked clones to be CD8+ and relatively rare in peripheral blood. Seemingly characteristic of ankylosing spondylitis blood was a TCR beta motif consisting of several highly homologous variants. Reports of some motif variants in reactive arthritis synovial fluid and blood predate this one.

TCRdb ran MiXCR on the 5' RACE reads and lists one entry per CDR3 protein. Among just over 300,000 distinct CDR3 sequences listed, 20% to 25% were seen once. This clonotype was seen many times. As yet, its antigen is unknown. The specimen sequenced was blood, either unsorted or a sorted T cell fraction (not recorded which). The sequence came from a female donor with ankylosing spondylitis or in good health (not recorded which).

This chain's CDR3 is CASHGQGVGYTF. The CDR3 DNA sequence: TGTGCCAGCCATGGACAGGGCGTCGGCTACACCTTC. This sequence joins TRBV2 and TRBJ1-2; TRBD1 matches at 8 bases. CDR3 size: 12 residues. After removal of 8 bases from V and 8 bases from J, the junction contained 7 bases not matched to a gene. CDR1 is SNHLY, CDR2 FYNNEI, per germline.